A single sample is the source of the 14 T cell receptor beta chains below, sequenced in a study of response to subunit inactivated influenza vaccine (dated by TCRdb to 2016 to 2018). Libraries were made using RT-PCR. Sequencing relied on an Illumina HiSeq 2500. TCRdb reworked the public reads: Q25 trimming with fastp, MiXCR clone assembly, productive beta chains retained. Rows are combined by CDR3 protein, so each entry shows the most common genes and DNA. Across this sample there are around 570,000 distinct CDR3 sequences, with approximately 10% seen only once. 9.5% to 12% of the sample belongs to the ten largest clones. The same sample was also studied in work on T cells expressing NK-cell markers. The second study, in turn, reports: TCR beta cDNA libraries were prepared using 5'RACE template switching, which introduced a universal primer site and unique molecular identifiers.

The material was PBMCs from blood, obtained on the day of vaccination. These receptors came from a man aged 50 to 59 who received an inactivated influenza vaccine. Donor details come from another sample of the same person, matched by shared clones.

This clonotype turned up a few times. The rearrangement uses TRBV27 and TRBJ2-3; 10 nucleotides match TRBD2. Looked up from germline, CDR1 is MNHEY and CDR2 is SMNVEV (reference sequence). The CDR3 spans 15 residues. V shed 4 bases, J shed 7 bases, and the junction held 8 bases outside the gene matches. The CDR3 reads CASSSLAGRTNTQYF. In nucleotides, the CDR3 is TGTGCCAGCAGTTCACTAGCGGGAAGGACCAATACGCAGTATTTT.

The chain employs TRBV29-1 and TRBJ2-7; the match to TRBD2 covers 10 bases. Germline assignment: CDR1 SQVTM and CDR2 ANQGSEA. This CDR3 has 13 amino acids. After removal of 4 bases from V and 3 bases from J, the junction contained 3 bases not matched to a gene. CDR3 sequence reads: CSVATSGRYEQYF. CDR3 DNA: TGCAGCGTTGCGACTAGCGGGCGCTACGAGCAGTACTTC.

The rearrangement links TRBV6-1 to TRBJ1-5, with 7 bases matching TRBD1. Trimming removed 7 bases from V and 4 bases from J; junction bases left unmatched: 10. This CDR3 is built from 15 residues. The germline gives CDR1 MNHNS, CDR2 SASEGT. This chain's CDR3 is CASKPNPGGNQPQHF. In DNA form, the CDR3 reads TGTGCCAGCAAACCAAACCCAGGGGGGAATCAGCCCCAGCATTTT.

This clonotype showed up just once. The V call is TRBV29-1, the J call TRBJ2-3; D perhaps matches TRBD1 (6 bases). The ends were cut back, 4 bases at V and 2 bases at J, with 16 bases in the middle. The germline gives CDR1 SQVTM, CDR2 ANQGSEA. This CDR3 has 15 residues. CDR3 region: CSVVSNREPTDTQYF. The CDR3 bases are TGCAGCGTTGTGTCGAACAGGGAACCCACAGATACGCAGTATTTT.

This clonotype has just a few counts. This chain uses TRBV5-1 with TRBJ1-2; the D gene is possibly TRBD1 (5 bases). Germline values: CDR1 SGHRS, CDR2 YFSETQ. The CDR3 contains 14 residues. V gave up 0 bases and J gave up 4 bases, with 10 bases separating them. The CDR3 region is CASSLATVSYGYTF. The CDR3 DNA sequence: TGCGCCAGCAGCTTGGCGACAGTTTCCTATGGCTACACCTTC.

In nucleotides, the CDR3 is TGTGCCAGCAGCGCCCGACTAGGTCCAGATACGCAGTATTTT. This translates into CASSARLGPDTQYF. The genes are TRBV7-2 and TRBJ2-3, with a weak D call TRBD2 (6 bases). This CDR3 is 14 amino acids long. Germline CDR1 and CDR2: SGHTA and FQGNSA. V was trimmed by 5 bases and J by 4 bases, leaving 13 bases between them.

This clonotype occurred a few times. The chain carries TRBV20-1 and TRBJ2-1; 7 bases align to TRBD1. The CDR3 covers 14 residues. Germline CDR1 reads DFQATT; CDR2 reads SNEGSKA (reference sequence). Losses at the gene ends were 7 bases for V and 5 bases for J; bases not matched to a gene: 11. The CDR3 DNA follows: TGCAGTGTACCAATTCCGGGACAGAACAATGAGCAGTTCTTC. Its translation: CSVPIPGQNNEQFF.

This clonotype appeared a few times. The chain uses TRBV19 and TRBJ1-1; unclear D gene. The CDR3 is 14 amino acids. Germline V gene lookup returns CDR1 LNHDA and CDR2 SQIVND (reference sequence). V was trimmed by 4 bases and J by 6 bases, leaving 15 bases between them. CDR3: CASSNPGLVAEAFF. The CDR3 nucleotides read TGTGCCAGTAGTAACCCCGGGCTTGTGGCTGAAGCTTTCTTT.

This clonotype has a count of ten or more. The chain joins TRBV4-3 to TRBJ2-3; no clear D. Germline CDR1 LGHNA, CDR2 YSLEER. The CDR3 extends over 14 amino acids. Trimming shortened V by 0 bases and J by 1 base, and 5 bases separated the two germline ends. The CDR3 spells CASSQDVRTDTQYF. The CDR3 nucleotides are TGCGCCAGCAGCCAAGATGTCCGCACAGATACGCAGTATTTT.

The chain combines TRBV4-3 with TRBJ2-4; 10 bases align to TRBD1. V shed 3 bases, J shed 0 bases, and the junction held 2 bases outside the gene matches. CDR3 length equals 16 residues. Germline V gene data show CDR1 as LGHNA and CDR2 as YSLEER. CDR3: CASSHGTGEAKNIQYF. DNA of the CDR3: TGCGCCAGCAGCCACGGGACAGGGGAAGCCAAAAACATTCAGTACTTC.

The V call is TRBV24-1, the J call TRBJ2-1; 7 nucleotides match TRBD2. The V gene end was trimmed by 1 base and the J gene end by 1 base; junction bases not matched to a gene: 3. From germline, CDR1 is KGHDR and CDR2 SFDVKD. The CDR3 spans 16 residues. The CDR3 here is CATSDFGEGSYNEQFF. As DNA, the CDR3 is TGTGCCACCAGTGATTTTGGGGAGGGGTCCTACAATGAGCAGTTCTTC.

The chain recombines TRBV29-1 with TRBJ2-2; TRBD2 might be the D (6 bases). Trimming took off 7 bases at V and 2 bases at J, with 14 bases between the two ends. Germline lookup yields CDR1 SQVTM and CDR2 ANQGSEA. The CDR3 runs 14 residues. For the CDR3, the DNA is TGCAGCGCCGCGTGGGGGGATAACACCGGGGAGCTGTTTTTT. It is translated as CSAAWGDNTGELFF.

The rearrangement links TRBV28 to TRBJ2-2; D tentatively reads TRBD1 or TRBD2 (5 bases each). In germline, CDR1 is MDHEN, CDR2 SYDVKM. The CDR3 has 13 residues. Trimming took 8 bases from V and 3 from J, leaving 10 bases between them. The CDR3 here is CASEGPYTGELFF. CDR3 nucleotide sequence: TGTGCCAGCGAGGGACCTTACACCGGGGAGCTGTTTTTT.

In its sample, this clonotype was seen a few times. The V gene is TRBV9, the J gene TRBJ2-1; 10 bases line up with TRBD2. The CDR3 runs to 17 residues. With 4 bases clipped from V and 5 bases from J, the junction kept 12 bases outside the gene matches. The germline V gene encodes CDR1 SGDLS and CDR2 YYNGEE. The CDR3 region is CASSKGPLAGVDNEQFF. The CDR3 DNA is TGTGCCAGCAGCAAGGGACCCCTAGCGGGAGTTGACAATGAGCAGTTCTTC.